This T cell receptor (beta chain) was obtained from a study of blood T cell repertoires in COVID-19. Study context: Whether acute or convalescent, the COVID-19 samples came from the United States, Italy and Spain. Sources were T cells, B-cell-depleted T cells, or PBMCs; the material itself was cDNA or gDNA.

Authors' analysis steps: Amplifying reference gene primers gave estimates of nucleated cell counts. Libraries were prepared by immunoSEQ multiplex PCR; TCRdb keeps only in-frame clonotypes and omits some of them. The V and J calls and clone size are taken from that table; D and trimming were inferred from the DNA. The table includes 48,000 or so clones, 90% detected once. CDR1 is MNHEY, CDR2 SVGAGI, per germline. The CDR3 covers 15 residues. Germline trimming cut 4 bases from V and 2 bases from J; bases unmatched to any gene: 3. This clone was seen just once. The rearrangement links TRBV6-5 to TRBJ2-5, with 11 bases aligning to TRBD2. Material: peripheral blood. This clonotype was obtained from a human donor in a cohort sampled during active COVID-19. CDR3 DNA sequence: TGTGCCAGCAGTTTAGCGGGAGGGGGTCAAGAGACCCAGTACTTC. As protein: CASSLAGGGQETQYF.